The next 30 T cell receptor beta chains were all read from a single sample in a study of post-analysis software for immune sequencing data. These TCRs' antigens remain unknown. The authors incorporated unique molecular identifiers into the TCR beta cDNA libraries. Each CDR3 protein gets one entry after TCRdb re-called the PCR reads with MiXCR. Among 800,000 to 950,000 distinct CDR3 sequences listed, roughly 50% were seen once. General study findings and limits: The five TRBV segments detected at higher frequency in patients than in controls included TRBV5-6, TRBV5-1 and TRBV20-1.

The sequencing input was blood. These receptors were collected from a girl between 5 and 17 years old with multiple sclerosis.

The rearrangement joins TRBV6-1 to TRBJ2-6, with D perhaps TRBD1 or TRBD2 (5 bases each). Trimming took 6 bases from V and 0 from J, leaving 15 bases between them. The CDR3 runs to 17 residues. The germline V gene encodes CDR1 MNHNS and CDR2 SASEGT. The CDR3 DNA follows: TGTGCCAGCAGCCTGGGACCGCTTCACTCTGGGGCCAACGTCCTGACTTTC. This gives the protein CASSLGPLHSGANVLTF.

The rearrangement links TRBV6-2 or TRBV6-3 to TRBJ2-3, with D perhaps being TRBD1 or TRBD2 (5 bases each). Trimming took off 4 bases at V and 1 base at J, with 21 bases between the two ends. Germline V gene sequence: CDR1 MNHEY, CDR2 SVGEGT. The CDR3 length is 18 residues. As DNA, the CDR3 is TGTGCCAGCAGTTTATCCTCGGGGCCAGGGAAGGGCACAGATACGCAGTATTTT. It encodes CASSLSSGPGKGTDTQYF.

This clonotype came up a few times. The chain recombines TRBV5-1 with TRBJ2-5, with TRBD1 identical over 9 bases. V lost 4 bases and J lost 4; bases outside the gene matches: 17. CDR1 SGHRS and CDR2 YFSETQ come from the germline V gene. This CDR3 has 18 residues. The CDR3 is CASSSWLPPGQGSETQYF. DNA for the CDR3: TGCGCCAGCAGCAGCTGGCTCCCACCGGGACAGGGATCAGAGACCCAGTACTTC.

The chain employs TRBV29-1 and TRBJ2-7; D gene ambiguous. The CDR3 has 10 amino acids. CDR1 and CDR2 from the germline V gene are SQVTM and ANQGSEA. V was pared by 4 bases and J by 5 bases, with 6 bases between. CDR3 residues: CSVGGHEQYF. DNA of the CDR3: TGCAGCGTTGGTGGGCACGAGCAGTACTTC.

This chain joins TRBV20-1 and TRBJ2-1, with 7 bases aligning to TRBD2. This CDR3 is 16 amino acids long. Germline V lookup: CDR1 DFQATT, CDR2 SNEGSKA (reference sequence). The V and J ends lost 3 bases and 6 bases, in that order; junction bases with no gene match: 14. CDR3 sequence: CSASSPGGRTSNEQFF. For the CDR3, the DNA is TGCAGTGCTAGTTCTCCTGGCGGGAGAACCTCCAATGAGCAGTTCTTC.

The V gene is TRBV5-4, the J gene TRBJ1-1; 11 positions agree with TRBD1. In germline, CDR1 is SGHNT, CDR2 YYREEE (reference sequence). V lost 4 bases, J lost 5 bases, and 10 bases stayed unmatched. CDR3 length: 16 residues. The CDR3 here is CASSPTGTGGYTEAFF. Written as DNA, the CDR3 is TGTGCCAGCAGCCCAACCGGGACAGGGGGGTATACTGAAGCTTTCTTT.

The CDR3 region is CSARGLNQAQYF. CDR3 coding DNA: TGCAGTGCTAGGGGACTTAACCAGGCCCAGTACTTC. The J gene is TRBJ2-7, the V gene TRBV20-1, with a weak D call TRBD2 (6 bases). The germline V gene has CDR1 DFQATT and CDR2 SNEGSKA (reference sequence). The CDR3 totals 12 residues. Deletions cut 3 bases from V and 10 bases from J, with 16 bases between.

There are a few counts of this clonotype. This chain links TRBV10-3 with TRBJ2-3, with 10 bases identical to TRBD2. Germline V gene sequence: CDR1 ENHRY, CDR2 SYGVKD. The length of the CDR3 is 16 residues. Unmatched junction bases numbered 7, after V lost 2 bases and J lost 5 bases. CDR3 in DNA: TGTGCCATCAGTGAGGGTCTAGCGGGAGTCGTAGATACGCAGTATTTT. It codes for CAISEGLAGVVDTQYF.

The chain carries TRBV25-1 and TRBJ2-6, with TRBD2 matching over 7 bases. The CDR3 has 17 residues. V was clipped by 5 bases and J by 1 base; unmatched bases: 8. Germline-derived CDR1 and CDR2 are MGHDK and SYGVNS. The CDR3 nucleotides are TGTGCCAGCAGTAGCGGGACGTTAGTTTCTGGGGCCAACGTCCTGACTTTC. Protein product: CASSSGTLVSGANVLTF. Combining the CDR3 with reference TRBV25-1 and TRBJ2-6 gives the whole variable domain EADIYQTPRYLVIGTGKKITLECSQTMGHDKMYWYQQDPGMELHLIHYSYGVNSTEKGDLSSESTVSRIRTEHFPLTLESARPSHTSQYLCASSSGTLVSGANVLTFGAGSRLTVL.

The J gene is TRBJ2-5, the V gene TRBV30, with D perhaps assigned TRBD1 or TRBD2 (5 bases each). The CDR3 totals 15 residues. Trimming took off 4 bases at V and 11 bases at J, with 26 bases between the two ends. Germline V gene sequence: CDR1 GTSNPN, CDR2 SVGIG (reference sequence). This chain's CDR3 is CAWIVQGTDDGEQYF. Written as DNA, the CDR3 is TGTGCCTGGATTGTCCAAGGGACCGACGACGGGGAGCAGTACTTC.

The chain recombines TRBV5-5 with TRBJ2-5; no clear D. Trimming took off 0 bases at V and 4 bases at J, with 13 bases between the two ends. The CDR3 has 15 amino acids. Germline V gene sequence: CDR1 SGHKS, CDR2 YYEKEE (reference sequence). The CDR3 spells CASSLGPQEGETQYF. The CDR3 DNA follows: TGTGCCAGCAGCTTGGGCCCCCAAGAAGGAGAGACCCAGTACTTC.

The genes are TRBV3-1 and TRBJ2-7, with 9 bases that match TRBD2. Germline V lookup: CDR1 LGHDT, CDR2 YNNKEL (reference sequence). After removal of 0 bases from V and 4 bases from J, the junction contained 13 bases not matched to a gene. The CDR3 is 18 amino acids. CDR3 DNA sequence: TGTGCCAGCAGCCAAGATTCGTTAGCGGGAGTTGTAGTTTACGAGCAGTACTTC. This encodes CASSQDSLAGVVVYEQYF.

This clonotype was seen a few times. The genes are TRBV6-2 or TRBV6-3 and TRBJ2-1; D possibly corresponds to TRBD2 (6 bases). CDR3 length: 11 residues. The germline gives CDR1 MNHEY, CDR2 SVGEGT. Between the trimmed V and J ends, which lost 6 bases and 15 bases, there was a span of 15 bases. In DNA form, the CDR3 reads TGTGCCAGCAGCTTTGGACTACCTCGGTTCTTC. It translates to CASSFGLPRFF.

This clonotype occurred once. The chain recombines TRBV20-1 with TRBJ2-5; maybe TRBD2 (6 bases). In germline, CDR1 is DFQATT, CDR2 SNEGSKA (reference sequence). V was shortened by 1 base and J by 5 bases, with 14 bases between the two germline ends. The CDR3 is 14 amino acids. This chain's CDR3 is CSARVSAGRETQYF. CDR3 in DNA: TGCAGTGCTAGAGTCTCGGCGGGGCGGGAGACCCAGTACTTC.

The chain combines TRBV6-5 with TRBJ1-4; D remains unclear. V gave up 6 bases and J gave up 8 bases, with 13 bases separating them. CDR1 MNHEY and CDR2 SVGAGI come from the germline V gene. CDR3 size: 13 residues. Here the CDR3 DNA reads TGTGCCAGCAGAGACCCTTCGGGGGAAAAACTGTTTTTT. This sequence encodes CASRDPSGEKLFF.

The gene calls are TRBV20-1 and TRBJ2-3, with D maybe TRBD2 (6 bases). This CDR3 has 16 residues. Germline values: CDR1 DFQATT, CDR2 SNEGSKA (reference sequence). Deletions cut 1 base from V and 2 bases from J, with 16 bases between. The CDR3 region is CSARGVSGPNTDTQYF. The CDR3 DNA is TGCAGTGCTAGAGGAGTTAGCGGCCCCAACACAGATACGCAGTATTTT.

This sequence joins TRBV29-1 and TRBJ1-2; 10 nucleotides align to TRBD1. Looked up from germline, CDR1 is SQVTM and CDR2 is ANQGSEA. CDR3 length: 13 amino acids. The CDR3, as DNA: TGCAGTATTACGACAGGGGGCAACTATGGCTACACCTTC. Encoded protein: CSITTGGNYGYTF.

In its sample, this clonotype was seen a few times. V is TRBV6-1 and J is TRBJ1-6; the match to TRBD1 covers 10 bases. Trimming removed 11 bases from V and 0 bases from J; junction bases left unmatched: 13. The CDR3 has 18 residues. The germline gives CDR1 MNHNS, CDR2 SASEGT. This CDR3 reads CAVKGRTGGSSYNSPLHF. In DNA form, the CDR3 reads TGTGCCGTAAAGGGGCGGACAGGGGGAAGCTCCTATAATTCACCCCTCCACTTT.

This clonotype was recorded a few times. V is TRBV28 and J is TRBJ2-3; 7 nucleotides align to TRBD1. Trimming took 10 bases from V and 3 from J; bases not matched to a gene: 13. Germline values: CDR1 MDHEN, CDR2 SYDVKM. The CDR3 sequence is 15 residues long. The CDR3 DNA sequence: TGTGCCACGGATCAGACAGGGCGAGATACAGATACGCAGTATTTT. It is translated as CATDQTGRDTDTQYF.

A few counts support this clonotype. This chain links TRBV6-5 with TRBJ2-3; perhaps D is TRBD1 or TRBD2 (5 bases each). Germline CDR1 and CDR2: MNHEY and SVGAGI. V was pared by 0 bases and J by 2 bases, with 15 bases between. The CDR3 sequence is 17 residues long. This chain's CDR3 is CASSYSPSGASTDTQYF. CDR3 nucleotide sequence: TGTGCCAGCAGTTACTCCCCCTCCGGGGCGTCCACAGATACGCAGTATTTT.

This clonotype was observed a handful of times. The genes are TRBV10-3 and TRBJ1-2, with 7 bases lining up with TRBD1. This CDR3 is built from 15 residues. Germline V gives CDR1 ENHRY, CDR2 SYGVKD. The V segment lost 3 bases and the J segment 5 bases; nucleotides outside the gene matches: 9. The DNA for the CDR3 is TGTGCCATCAGTGATATCTCCGGGACAGAATATGGCTACACCTTC. Protein product: CAISDISGTEYGYTF.

The CDR3 protein is CASSLNLAEGSYEQYF. CDR3 nucleotides: TGTGCCAGCAGCTTAAATCTAGCGGAAGGGTCCTACGAGCAGTACTTC. The chain links TRBV7-8 to TRBJ2-7; 7 positions agree with TRBD2. V was pared by 2 bases and J by 1 base, with 8 bases of the junction left unmatched. This CDR3 comprises 16 residues. The germline V gene encodes CDR1 SGHVS and CDR2 FQNEAQ.

CDR3 sequence: CSVDLGKNTEAFF. DNA for the CDR3: TGCAGCGTTGACCTCGGAAAGAACACTGAAGCTTTCTTT. The chain links TRBV29-1 to TRBJ1-1; unclear D gene. The V end was cut by 3 bases, the J end by 1 base, with 9 bases between. The CDR3 extends over 13 amino acids. Germline CDR1 reads SQVTM; CDR2 reads ANQGSEA.

The V gene is TRBV7-9, the J gene TRBJ1-2; no firm D call. Germline assignment: CDR1 SEHNR and CDR2 FQNEAQ (reference sequence). Trimming stripped 2 bases from V and 6 bases from J, with 10 bases between. The CDR3 runs 13 residues. CDR3 amino acids: CASSLTSDHGYTF. CDR3 sequence (DNA): TGTGCCAGCAGCTTAACGTCGGATCATGGCTACACCTTC.

The gene calls are TRBV9 and TRBJ2-3, with 8 bases fitting TRBD1. There are 16 residues in the CDR3. J was trimmed by 2 bases and V by 4 bases; bases with no gene match: 9. Germline-derived CDR1 and CDR2 are SGDLS and YYNGEE. In DNA, the CDR3 is TGTGCCAGCAGCATGCCGGGACAGGCAACCACAGATACGCAGTATTTT. As protein: CASSMPGQATTDTQYF.

This clonotype was found a few times. The V call is TRBV5-1, the J call TRBJ2-7; TRBD2 agrees at 8 bases. The CDR3 length is 16 residues. The junction had 8 bases not matched to a gene; V was cut back by 3 bases and J by 0 bases. Germline values: CDR1 SGHRS, CDR2 YFSETQ. The CDR3 sequence: CASSSLAGMASYEQYF. CDR3 bases: TGCGCCAGCAGCTCCTTAGCGGGGATGGCCTCCTACGAGCAGTACTTC.

This clonotype was seen only a few times. This chain's CDR3 is CSANSGNTIYF. CDR3 bases: TGCAGCGCAAACTCTGGAAACACCATATATTTT. The chain recombines TRBV29-1 with TRBJ1-3; no firm D call. The CDR3 is 11 amino acids. Germline CDR1 SQVTM, CDR2 ANQGSEA. Trimming left V 7 bases short and J 0 bases short, with 4 bases between.

This sequence joins TRBV5-1 and TRBJ2-5; 8 bases are shared with TRBD1. The J segment lost 11 bases and the V segment lost 4 bases, leaving 22 bases of the junction unmatched. Germline V gene lookup returns CDR1 SGHRS and CDR2 YFSETQ. CDR3 length: 17 residues. The CDR3 spells CASSLGRQGLSYNEQYF. CDR3 DNA: TGCGCCAGCAGCCTCGGACGACAGGGGCTCTCCTACAATGAGCAGTACTTC.

A word on this clonotype: Mismatch with germline at one junction end may stem from a read error. CDR3 in DNA: TGTACCAGCAGCCCTTTAACCTCTGGGGCCAACGTCCTGACTTTC. It specifies CTSSPLTSGANVLTF. The rearrangement uses TRBV12-3 or TRBV12-4 and TRBJ2-6; D call uncertain. The CDR3 has 15 amino acids.

The chain employs TRBV5-1 and TRBJ2-4; TRBD1 matches 9 bases. Judging by the DNA end, TRBJ2-7 fits better; the J call may be wrong. The CDR3 covers 15 residues. The V gene's germline CDR1 is SGHRS and CDR2 YFSETQ. The CDR3 loop is CASSLTGGYSYEQYF. CDR3 nucleotide sequence: TGCGCCAGCAGCCTGACAGGGGGATACTCCTACGAGCAGTACTTC.